A selection of T cell receptor beta chains follows, all from one sample in a study of response to subunit inactivated influenza vaccine. One entry per CDR3 protein results from TCRdb running MiXCR on the RT-PCR reads. The sample has more than 600,000 distinct CDR3 sequences, about 18% seen once. Here the sequenced sample was PBMCs from blood, taken more than 4 days after vaccination. The receptor source for this set is a man in his forties or fifties who received an inactivated influenza vaccine. Both conserved end residues are part of each CDR3. The D gene is left open where the match is weak. The listing skips clone size in some rows; elsewhere it reads once, few, many or a size class.

d_call	clone_size	v_call	j_call	cdr3_aa	cdr3_nt
-	few	TRBV7-2	TRBJ1-2	CASSIDLTNYGYTF	TGTGCCAGCAGCATCGACCTGACCAACTATGGCTACACCTTC
-	-	TRBV9	TRBJ2-7	CASSVDPAGTYEQYF	TGTGCCAGCAGCGTAGATCCGGCCGGGACCTACGAGCAGTACTTC
-	-	TRBV29-1	TRBJ2-7	CSVEDRGDYEQYF	TGCAGCGTTGAAGACAGAGGGGACTACGAGCAGTACTTC
-	few	TRBV4-2	TRBJ2-7	CASSQDRVSHYEQYF	TGTGCCAGCAGCCAAGATAGGGTGAGCCACTACGAGCAGTACTTC
TRBD1	few	TRBV9	TRBJ1-6	CASSVAGQANSPLHF	TGTGCCAGCAGCGTAGCAGGACAGGCGAATTCACCCCTCCACTTT
-	-	TRBV9	TRBJ2-7	CASSVDAGRSYEQYF	TGTGCCAGCAGCGTAGACGCGGGCCGCTCCTACGAGCAGTACTTC
-	few	TRBV4-3	TRBJ1-1	CASSQTPAGDTEAFF	TGCGCCAGCAGCCAAACCCCCGCGGGAGACACTGAAGCTTTCTTT
-	-	TRBV6-5	TRBJ1-1	CASSYALGGDTRNTEAFF	TGTGCCAGCAGTTACGCGTTGGGGGGGGACACCCGAAACACTGAAGCTTTCTTT
TRBD1	-	TRBV12-3/TRBV12-4	TRBJ1-4	CASSWDRGRNEKLFF	TGTGCCAGCAGTTGGGACAGGGGGCGTAATGAAAAACTGTTTTTT
TRBD2	-	TRBV3-1	TRBJ2-5	CASSPISGGKETQYF	TGTGCCAGCAGTCCGATTAGCGGGGGAAAAGAGACCCAGTACTTC
-	few	TRBV5-5	TRBJ2-2	CASSSTAGELFF	TGTGCCAGCAGCTCCACGGCCGGGGAGCTGTTTTTT
TRBD2	many	TRBV7-2	TRBJ2-1	CASSLQAGGFYNEQFF	TGTGCCAGCAGCCTTCAAGCGGGGGGGTTCTACAATGAGCAGTTCTTC
TRBD1	few	TRBV5-1	TRBJ2-7	CASSRGLGQGVYEQYF	TGCGCCAGCAGCCGGGGGCTGGGACAGGGGGTATACGAGCAGTACTTC
TRBD1	-	TRBV7-9	TRBJ2-7	CAISFGQGLRIHEQYF	TGTGCCATCAGCTTCGGACAGGGATTAAGGATCCACGAGCAGTACTTC
-	few	TRBV6-2/TRBV6-3	TRBJ2-7	CASSYSIYGTIPYEQYF	TGTGCCAGCAGTTACTCGATTTACGGGACAATACCCTACGAGCAGTACTTC
-	-	TRBV11-3	TRBJ2-3	CASSLGGRGWADTQYF	TGTGCCAGCAGCCTAGGCGGGCGGGGCTGGGCAGATACGCAGTATTTT
TRBD1	few	TRBV7-8	TRBJ1-5	CASSLRDRGPKQPQHF	TGTGCCAGCAGCTTGCGGGACAGGGGCCCCAAACAGCCCCAGCATTTT
TRBD2	few	TRBV24-1	TRBJ2-5	CATKSGNGETQYF	TGTGCCACCAAGAGCGGGAACGGAGAGACCCAGTACTTC
TRBD1	few	TRBV10-3	TRBJ2-1	CAISLTGFDEQFF	TGTGCCATCAGCCTGACAGGGTTCGATGAGCAGTTCTTC
-	-	TRBV7-3	TRBJ2-3	CASSLGGGYTDTQYF	TGTGCCAGCAGCTTGGGGGGCGGGTACACAGATACGCAGTATTTT
-	-	TRBV20-1	TRBJ1-6	CGGRDTINSPLHF	TGCGGAGGAAGGGACACCATTAATTCACCCCTCCACTTT
-	-	TRBV12-5	TRBJ1-4	CASGLVGGEKLFF	TGTGCTAGTGGTTTGGTAGGGGGTGAAAAACTGTTTTTT
-	few	TRBV5-1	TRBJ2-7	CASSLIKGGQAYEQYF	TGCGCCAGCAGCTTGATCAAGGGCGGACAAGCTTACGAGCAGTACTTC
TRBD1	few	TRBV27	TRBJ2-1	CASSSRQGVRSYNEQFF	TGTGCCAGCAGTTCCCGACAGGGGGTCAGGTCCTACAATGAGCAGTTCTTC
-	-	TRBV29-1	TRBJ2-3	CSVEGSSTDTQYF	TGCAGCGTTGAAGGGAGTTCCACAGATACGCAGTATTTT
TRBD2	few	TRBV4-3	TRBJ2-1	CASSQGPSIAGSYNEQFF	TGCGCCAGCAGCCAGGGCCCGTCGATAGCGGGGTCCTACAATGAGCAGTTCTTC
-	few	TRBV4-1	TRBJ2-1	CASSQVHTYNEQFF	TGCGCCAGCAGCCAAGTACATACGTACAATGAGCAGTTCTTC
TRBD2	few	TRBV4-1	TRBJ2-7	CASSQEGRLGRGVSYEQYF	TGCGCCAGCAGCCAAGAAGGCCGGCTTGGACGGGGGGTGTCCTACGAGCAGTACTTC
TRBD1	-	TRBV4-3	TRBJ2-7	CASSHKLVTGGEPYEQYF	TGCGCCAGCAGCCATAAGTTAGTGACAGGGGGAGAACCCTACGAGCAGTACTTC
TRBD1	many	TRBV27	TRBJ2-7	CASSPVGTGAYEQYF	TGTGCCAGCAGTCCGGTTGGGACAGGGGCCTACGAGCAGTACTTC
TRBD2	many	TRBV12-3/TRBV12-4	TRBJ2-1	CASSLALAGNNEQFF	TGTGCCAGCAGTTTAGCGCTAGCGGGTAACAATGAGCAGTTCTTC
TRBD2	-	TRBV4-2	TRBJ2-5	CASSQEGTSGGVTQYF	TGTGCCAGCAGCCAAGAGGGGACTAGCGGGGGAGTGACCCAGTACTTC
-	-	TRBV20-1	TRBJ1-6	CSARADGFGSPLHF	TGCAGTGCTAGGGCGGACGGATTCGGCTCACCCCTCCACTTT
-	-	TRBV10-3	TRBJ2-6	CAIGGSGANVLTF	TGTGCCATCGGGGGCTCTGGGGCCAACGTCCTGACTTTC
TRBD1	many	TRBV10-3	TRBJ2-1	CAISDGDRGDYNEQFF	TGTGCCATCAGTGATGGGGACAGGGGGGATTACAATGAGCAGTTCTTC
TRBD2	many	TRBV29-1	TRBJ2-1	CTAGAYNEQFF	TGCACAGCGGGAGCCTACAATGAGCAGTTCTTC
-	few	TRBV7-9	TRBJ1-5	CASSLGGALDNQPQHF	TGTGCCAGCAGCCTGGGGGGGGCTCTTGACAATCAGCCCCAGCATTTT
-	-	TRBV7-6	TRBJ2-5	CASSPIRQRETQYF	TGTGCCAGCAGCCCCATAAGGCAGAGAGAGACCCAGTACTTC
-	few	TRBV5-5	TRBJ2-6	CASSLDPLSSGANVLTF	TGTGCCAGCAGCTTGGATCCACTCAGCTCTGGGGCCAACGTCCTGACTTTC
TRBD1	-	TRBV5-1	TRBJ2-7	CASSLRQGESEQYF	TGCGCCAGCAGCTTGCGACAGGGGGAAAGCGAGCAGTACTTC
TRBD1	-	TRBV5-1	TRBJ2-3	CASSAAGQGYTDTQYF	TGCGCCAGCAGCGCTGCGGGACAGGGTTACACAGATACGCAGTATTTT
-	-	TRBV29-1	TRBJ2-3	CSSNRDTGDTQYF	TGCAGCTCTAACAGGGACACCGGGGATACGCAGTATTTT